Listed below are T cell receptor beta chains from one sample, sequenced in a study of cytomegalovirus exposure and HLA in healthy donors. Measured with immunoSEQ multiplex PCR; TCRdb has only the in-frame clones, and not every one. The repertoire holds 150,000 to 200,000 clones, around nine tenths seen once, with more than 1.3% in the top ten. Sequencing was performed on PBMCs. The receptor set was obtained from a woman aged 25 to 39 in good health and CMV-seronegative. Each CDR3 is given with its conserved first and last residue. A D gene is named only where the DNA matches it firmly. Only some rows state a clone size, as once, few, many or a class for expanded clones.

J | size | V | D | DNA | CDR3
TRBJ1-1 | few | TRBV7-6 | TRBD1 | TGTGCCAGCAGCTTAGGGCGGACAGGGAGGACAGAAGCTTTCTTT | CASSLGRTGRTEAFF
TRBJ1-1 | . | TRBV5-1 | . | TGCGCCAGCAGCTTGTTTAGCAGAAACACTGAAGCTTTCTTT | CASSLFSRNTEAFF
TRBJ1-3 | . | TRBV9 | TRBD1 | TGTGCCAGCAGCGACGGGGACAGGGGAGCCGGAAACACCATATATTTT | CASSDGDRGAGNTIYF
TRBJ1-2 | . | TRBV10-2 | . | TGCGCCAGCAGTGAGTCTCCAGACTCCTACACCTTC | CASSESPDSYTF
TRBJ2-7 | . | TRBV10-3 | . | TGTGCCATCAGCCAAAATGAGGAGCAGTACTTC | CAISQNEEQYF
TRBJ2-3 | few | TRBV7-2 | . | TGTGCCAGCAGCCCTGACAGGTTTAGCACAGATACGCAGTATTTT | CASSPDRFSTDTQYF
TRBJ2-1 | . | TRBV5-6 | . | TGTGCCAGCAGCCGACTCGAGCGGGTGAAGCAGTTCTTC | CASSRLERVKQFF
TRBJ1-1 | . | TRBV5-1 | TRBD1 | TGCGCCAGCTGGGGACAGGGAAACACTGAAGCTTTCTTT | CASWGQGNTEAFF
TRBJ2-3 | . | TRBV6-5 | . | TGTGCCAGCAGTTCACAGGCTAGCACAGATACGCAGTATTTT | CASSSQASTDTQYF
TRBJ2-2 | . | TRBV6-5 | TRBD1 | TGTGCCAGCAGTTACGAAGGGACAGCCGTCACCGGGGAGCTGTTTTTT | CASSYEGTAVTGELFF
TRBJ1-4 | . | TRBV6-1 | TRBD1 | TGTGCCAGCAGTGAACTGGACAGGTCCCACGAACTGTTTTTT | CASSELDRSHELFF
TRBJ1-1 | . | TRBV13 | . | TGTGCCAGCAGCTTAGTCGGGGGGGAGAACACTGAAGCTTTCTTT | CASSLVGGENTEAFF
TRBJ2-2 | . | TRBV5-1 | . | TGCGCCAGCAGCTTAGTATTCAAGACAGACATGAACACCGGGGAGCTGTTTTTT | CASSLVFKTDMNTGELFF
TRBJ1-5 | . | TRBV19 | . | TGTGCCAGTAGTATAGGGCGGGCTAGCAATCAGCCCCAGCATTTT | CASSIGRASNQPQHF
TRBJ2-2 | . | TRBV2 | TRBD1 | TGTGCCAGCAAGGGGGGACAGGCGAGAACCGGGGAGCTGTTTTTT | CASKGGQARTGELFF
TRBJ2-5 | . | TRBV5-1 | TRBD1 | TGCGCCAGCAGCTTTGGCAGGGGGCTTGTAGAGACCCAGTACTTC | CASSFGRGLVETQYF
TRBJ1-1 | . | TRBV14 | TRBD1 | TGTGCCAGCAGCCAACAACAGGGGGGCACTGAAGCTTTCTTT | CASSQQQGGTEAFF
TRBJ1-4 | . | TRBV6-1 | TRBD1 | TGTGCCAGCAGACGGACAGGGAAGGTAGAAAAACTGTTTTTT | CASRRTGKVEKLFF
TRBJ1-1 | . | TRBV10-1 | . | TGCGCCAGCAGCGCAGGGCGAGGCACTGAAGCTTTCTTT | CASSAGRGTEAFF
TRBJ2-7 | . | TRBV4-1 | . | TGCGCCAGCAGCCAAGACTCGACACAGTCCTACGAGCAGTACTTC | CASSQDSTQSYEQYF
TRBJ1-2 | . | TRBV5-1 | . | TGCGCCAGCAGCGTCATAGGGGACATAGGTAGCGGCTACACCTTC | CASSVIGDIGSGYTF
TRBJ1-2 | once | TRBV18 | . | TGTGCCAGCTCACCAAGTAAGCACAGTAAACCGTATGGCTACACCTTC | CASSPSKHSKPYGYTF
TRBJ1-6 | . | TRBV7-2 | TRBD1 | TGTGCCAGCAGCTTATGGGGACAGGGTGCGGATTCACCCCTCCACTTT | CASSLWGQGADSPLHF
TRBJ2-7 | few | TRBV6-1 | . | TGTGCCAGCCTAGAATACAGGTCCTACGAGCAGTACTTC | CASLEYRSYEQYF
TRBJ2-4 | . | TRBV4-1 | TRBD2 | TGCGCCAGCAGCCAAGGACCCGGGACTAGCGGGGGGGCGGCCAAAAACATTCAGTACTTC | CASSQGPGTSGGAAKNIQYF
TRBJ2-7 | once | TRBV2 | TRBD2 | TGTGCCAGCAGTGAGCCTAGCGGGGGGACTACCTACGAGCAGTACTTC | CASSEPSGGTTYEQYF
TRBJ1-1 | . | TRBV27 | TRBD1 | TGTGCCAGCAGGCCTCAGGGGGCGCCCACTGAAGCTTTCTTT | CASRPQGAPTEAFF
TRBJ2-3 | . | TRBV7-2 | . | TGTGCCAGCAGCGCCTTGCCGCTTGGGGCGGGGACCCGCACAGATACGCAGTATTTT | CASSALPLGAGTRTDTQYF
TRBJ1-3 | . | TRBV7-6 | TRBD1 | TGTGCCAGCAGCTTAGGGACAGGGGGCCCGGGTTACTCTGGAAACACCATATATTTT | CASSLGTGGPGYSGNTIYF
TRBJ2-3 | . | TRBV5-6 | . | TGTGCCAGCAGCTGGAGGGCAGGGTTTGTGGAGGGCACAGATACGCAGTATTTT | CASSWRAGFVEGTDTQYF
TRBJ2-7 | once | TRBV27 | TRBD2 | TGTGCCAGCAGTTTACGTGGCGGGGGAACCTACGAGCAGTACTTC | CASSLRGGGTYEQYF
TRBJ1-5 | . | TRBV9 | . | TGTGCCAGCAGCGTAGGGACAGTGAGTCAGCCCCAGCATTTT | CASSVGTVSQPQHF
TRBJ1-1 | once | TRBV9 | . | TGTGCCAGCAGCGTAGTCGTGCAAGGGGGCACTGAAGCTTTCTTT | CASSVVVQGGTEAFF
TRBJ2-2 | . | TRBV19 | TRBD1 | TGTGCCAGTAGCCGGGACAGGGGGCGTCTCACCGGGGAGCTGTTTTTT | CASSRDRGRLTGELFF
TRBJ2-5 | . | TRBV2 | . | TGTGCCAGCAAAGACATACAAGAGACCCAGTACTTC | CASKDIQETQYF
TRBJ1-5 | . | TRBV27 | . | TGTGCCAGCAGTTTAACCAGGTGGGGCAATCAGCCCCAGCATTTT | CASSLTRWGNQPQHF
TRBJ2-1 | . | TRBV4-2 | . | TGTGCCAGCAGCCCCGGACTGAGCTCCTACAATGAGCAGTTCTTC | CASSPGLSSYNEQFF
TRBJ2-3 | . | TRBV30 | . | TGTGCCTGGGATGCAGGGGAAGATAGCACAGATACGCAGTATTTT | CAWDAGEDSTDTQYF
TRBJ2-7 | . | TRBV7-9 | TRBD2 | TGTGCCAGCAGCTTAGTCCTACGGGGGGGACTCCCCTACGAGCAGTACTTC | CASSLVLRGGLPYEQYF
TRBJ1-5 | . | TRBV4-1 | . | TGCGCCAGCAGCCAAGGTTCGAGCAATCAGCCCCAGCATTTT | CASSQGSSNQPQHF
TRBJ2-1 | . | TRBV5-8 | . | TGTGCCAGCAGCTTGGCCGGGGTCTACAATGAGCAGTTCTTC | CASSLAGVYNEQFF
TRBJ2-7 | . | TRBV11-2 | TRBD1 | TGTGCCAGCAGCTTAGAGGGACAGGGAGTCTACGAGCAGTACTTC | CASSLEGQGVYEQYF
TRBJ2-1 | . | TRBV20-1 | . | TGCAGTGCTTATTACAATGAGCAGTTCTTC | CSAYYNEQFF
TRBJ2-7 | . | TRBV5-6 | . | TGTGCCAGCAGCCAACCCGGGACACGAGCCTACGAGCAGTACTTC | CASSQPGTRAYEQYF
TRBJ2-1 | . | TRBV2 | TRBD1 | TGTGCCAGCAGTCCAGGGACAGGGAGTGACAATGAGCAGTTCTTC | CASSPGTGSDNEQFF
TRBJ1-6 | . | TRBV5-1 | . | TGCGCCAGCAGCTGGTCGGTTTTACAGGGAAGACGCACCTATAATTCACCCCTCCACTTT | CASSWSVLQGRRTYNSPLHF
TRBJ2-7 | . | TRBV5-4 | . | TGTGCCAGCAGCTTCGGTCGCAGGGAAGACGAGCAGTACTTC | CASSFGRREDEQYF
TRBJ1-3 | few | TRBV30 | . | TGTGCCTCCTCGGGGTCCTTCTCTGGAAACACCATATATTTT | CASSGSFSGNTIYF
TRBJ1-1 | . | TRBV19 | . | TGTGCCAGTAGTGCCGGTGATAGTGAAGCTTTCTTT | CASSAGDSEAFF
TRBJ2-2 | . | TRBV7-8 | TRBD2 | TGTGCCAGCACCCCGAGAGGACTAGTATCGAACACCGGGGAGCTGTTTTTT | CASTPRGLVSNTGELFF
TRBJ1-6 | . | TRBV21-1 | . | TGTGCCAGCAGCAAAGGGAGATACTGGAAGGGAGGGGTGGGTAATTCACCCCTCCACTTT | CASSKGRYWKGGVGNSPLHF
TRBJ2-3 | . | TRBV5-1 | . | TGCGCCAGCAGTTCCAGGGCCCCAGATACGCAGTATTTT | CASSSRAPDTQYF
TRBJ1-2 | . | TRBV30 | TRBD1 | TGTGCCTGGAGACCGGGACAGGACTATGGCTACACCTTC | CAWRPGQDYGYTF
TRBJ2-7 | . | TRBV4-1 | TRBD2 | TGCGCCAGCAGCCGGGCAGGGTGGCGGGGGGGTCACGAGCAGTACTTC | CASSRAGWRGGHEQYF
TRBJ2-7 | . | TRBV9 | . | TGTGCCAGCAGCGTAGGAGCCTCCTACGAGCAGTACTTC | CASSVGASYEQYF
TRBJ1-3 | . | TRBV30 | TRBD1 | TGTGCCTGGAGTCTTGGGGATTCTACAGGGGGTGGCACCATATATTTT | CAWSLGDSTGGGTIYF
TRBJ2-3 | . | TRBV4-1 | TRBD1 | TGCGCCAGCAGCTCGACAGGGTCTCCGCAGTATTTT | CASSSTGSPQYF
TRBJ1-2 | . | TRBV13 | TRBD1 | TGTGCCAGCAGTCATCGCCCGGGACAGATGTATGGCTACACCTTC | CASSHRPGQMYGYTF
TRBJ2-2 | . | TRBV4-2 | TRBD2 | TGTGCCAGCAGCCAACCACTAGCGGGGGGGCCTGACACCGGGGAGCTGTTTTTT | CASSQPLAGGPDTGELFF
TRBJ2-3 | . | TRBV6-5 | . | TGTGCCAGCAGTTACTCTAGCCTAGCAGGCGATACGCAGTATTTT | CASSYSSLAGDTQYF